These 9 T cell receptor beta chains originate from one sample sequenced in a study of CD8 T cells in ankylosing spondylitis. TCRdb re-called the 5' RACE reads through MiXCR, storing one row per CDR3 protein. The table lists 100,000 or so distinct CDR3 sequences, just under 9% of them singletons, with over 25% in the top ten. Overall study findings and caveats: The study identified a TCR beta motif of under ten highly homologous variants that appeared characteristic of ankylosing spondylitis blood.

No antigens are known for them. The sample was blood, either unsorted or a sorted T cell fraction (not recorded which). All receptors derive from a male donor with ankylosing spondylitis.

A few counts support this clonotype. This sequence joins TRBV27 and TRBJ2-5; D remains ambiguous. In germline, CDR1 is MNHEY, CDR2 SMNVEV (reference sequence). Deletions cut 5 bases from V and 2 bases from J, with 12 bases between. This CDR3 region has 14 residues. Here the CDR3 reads CASSDRGWQETQYF. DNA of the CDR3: TGTGCCAGCAGTGACCGAGGCTGGCAAGAGACCCAGTACTTC.

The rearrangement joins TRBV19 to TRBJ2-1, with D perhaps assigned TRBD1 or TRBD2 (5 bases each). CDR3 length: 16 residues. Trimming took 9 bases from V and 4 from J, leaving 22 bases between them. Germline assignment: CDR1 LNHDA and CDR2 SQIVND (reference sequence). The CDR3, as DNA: TGTGCCAGCGGGGACCCCTTAGGCTCCCTTTACAATGAGCAGTTCTTC. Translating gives CASGDPLGSLYNEQFF.

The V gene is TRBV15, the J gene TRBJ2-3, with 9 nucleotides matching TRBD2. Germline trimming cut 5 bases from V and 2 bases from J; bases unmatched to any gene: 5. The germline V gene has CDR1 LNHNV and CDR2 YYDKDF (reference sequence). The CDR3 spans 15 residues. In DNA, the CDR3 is TGTGCCACCAGCGGTGTAGCGGGAGTCACAGATACGCAGTATTTT. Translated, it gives CATSGVAGVTDTQYF. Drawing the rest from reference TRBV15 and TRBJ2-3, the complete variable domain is DAMVIQNPRYQVTQFGKPVTLSCSQTLNHNVMYWYQQKSSQAPKLLFHYYDKDFNNEADTPDNFQSRRPNTSFCFLDIRSPGLGDTAMYLCATSGVAGVTDTQYFGPGTRLTVL.

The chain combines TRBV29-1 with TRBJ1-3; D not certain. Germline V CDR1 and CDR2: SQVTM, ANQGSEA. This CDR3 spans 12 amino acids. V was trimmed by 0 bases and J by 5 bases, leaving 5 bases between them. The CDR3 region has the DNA TGCAGCGTTGAAGATCAGAGAAACACCATATATTTT. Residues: CSVEDQRNTIYF.

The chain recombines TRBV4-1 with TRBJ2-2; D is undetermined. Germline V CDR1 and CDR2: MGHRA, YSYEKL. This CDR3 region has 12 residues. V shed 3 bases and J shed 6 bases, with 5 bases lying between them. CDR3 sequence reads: CASSHLAGELFF. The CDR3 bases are TGCGCCAGCAGCCATTTGGCCGGGGAGCTGTTTTTT.

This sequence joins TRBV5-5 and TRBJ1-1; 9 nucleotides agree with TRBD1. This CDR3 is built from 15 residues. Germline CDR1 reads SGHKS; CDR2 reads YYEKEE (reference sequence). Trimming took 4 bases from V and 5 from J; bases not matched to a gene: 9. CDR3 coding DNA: TGTGCCAGCAGCGGATGGACAGGGGTCGGGACTGAAGCTTTCTTT. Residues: CASSGWTGVGTEAFF.

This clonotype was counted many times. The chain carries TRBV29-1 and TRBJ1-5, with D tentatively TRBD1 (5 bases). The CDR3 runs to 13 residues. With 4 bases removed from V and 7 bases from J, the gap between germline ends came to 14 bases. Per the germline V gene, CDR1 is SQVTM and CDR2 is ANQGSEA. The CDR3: CSVAEGQGQPQHF. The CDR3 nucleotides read TGCAGCGTTGCCGAGGGGCAAGGACAGCCCCAGCATTTT.

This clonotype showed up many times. This CDR3 reads CASSQAWDSLSYEQYF. The CDR3 DNA sequence: TGTGCCAGCAGCCAAGCTTGGGACAGCCTAAGCTACGAGCAGTACTTC. This chain uses TRBV3-1 with TRBJ2-7; 7 positions match TRBD1. J gave up 3 bases and V 1 base, and 9 bases lay outside the gene matches. This CDR3 is built from 16 residues. Germline values: CDR1 LGHDT, CDR2 YNNKEL (reference sequence).

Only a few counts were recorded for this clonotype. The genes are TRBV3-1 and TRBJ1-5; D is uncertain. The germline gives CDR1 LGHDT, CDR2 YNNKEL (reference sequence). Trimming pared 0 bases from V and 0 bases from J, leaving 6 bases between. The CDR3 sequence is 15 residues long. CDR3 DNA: TGTGCCAGCAGCCAAGATCCTCATAGCAATCAGCCCCAGCATTTT. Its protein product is CASSQDPHSNQPQHF.